These 14 T cell receptor beta chains came from one sample sequenced in a study of control samples from healthy donors and cancer patients (dated by TCRdb to 2018 to 2021). The library was generated by the immunoSEQ multiplex PCR assay. In TCRdb, the immuneACCESS table is reduced to in-frame sequences with V and J assigned. These tables do not hold every clone; where another copy was compared, an unresolved V gene accounts for under half, and the others remain unexplained. This sample is represented by some 120,000 clones; 70% to 90% of them were singletons. The ten largest clones take up under 2.5% of the sample. The sample was blood. All receptors come from a woman in her 70s in good health.

The chain combines TRBV5-1 with TRBJ2-3; 7 nucleotides align to TRBD2. The germline V gene encodes CDR1 SGHRS and CDR2 YFSETQ. This CDR3 spans 14 amino acids. The J segment lost 2 bases and the V segment lost 7 bases, leaving 7 bases of the junction unmatched. DNA of the CDR3: TGCGCCAGCGGAGGCGGGGGATACACAGATACGCAGTATTTT. This encodes CASGGGGYTDTQYF. The full variable domain, in which reference TRBV5-1 and TRBJ2-3 provide the parts outside the CDR3, is KAGVTQTPRYLIKTRGQQVTLSCSPISGHRSVSWYQQTPGQGLQFLFEYFSETQRNKGNFPGRFSGRQFSNSRSEMNVSTLELGDSALYLCASGGGGYTDTQYFGPGTRLTVL.

In its sample, this clone was seen once. The chain joins TRBV2 to TRBJ1-2; D is possibly TRBD1 (5 bases). The CDR3 is 11 residues long. V dropped 7 bases and J dropped 7 bases, with 10 bases sitting between them. Germline loops: CDR1 SNHLY, CDR2 FYNNEI. CDR3 sequence: CASTFDSGYTF. In nucleotides, the CDR3 is TGTGCCAGCACCTTCGACAGTGGCTACACCTTC.

V is TRBV5-1 and J is TRBJ1-6, with 7 bases lining up with TRBD1. The junction had 8 bases not matched to a gene; V was cut back by 4 bases and J by 7 bases. The CDR3 spans 15 residues. The germline gives CDR1 SGHRS, CDR2 YFSETQ. CDR3 nucleotides: TGCGCCAGCAGCGCCAAACCGGGACAGAATTCACCCCTCCACTTT. This encodes CASSAKPGQNSPLHF. The variable domain in full, with the rest retrieved from reference TRBV5-1 and TRBJ1-6, is KAGVTQTPRYLIKTRGQQVTLSCSPISGHRSVSWYQQTPGQGLQFLFEYFSETQRNKGNFPGRFSGRQFSNSRSEMNVSTLELGDSALYLCASSAKPGQNSPLHFGNGTRLTVT.

The rearrangement joins TRBV9 to TRBJ2-2; no clear D. V was clipped by 2 bases and J by 2 bases, with 7 bases between them. The CDR3 loop spans 14 amino acids. In germline, CDR1 is SGDLS, CDR2 YYNGEE. The CDR3 nucleotides are TGTGCCAGCAGCGTCGGACCTAACACCGGGGAGCTGTTTTTT. This encodes CASSVGPNTGELFF. Filled out from reference TRBV9 and TRBJ2-2, the complete variable domain reads DSGVTQTPKHLITATGQRVTLRCSPRSGDLSVYWYQQSLDQGLQFLIQYYNGEERAKGNILERFSAQQFPDLHSELNLSSLELGDSALYFCASSVGPNTGELFFGEGSRLTVL.

This chain links TRBV5-1 with TRBJ1-1, with D possibly matching TRBD1 (5 bases). Germline lookup yields CDR1 SGHRS and CDR2 YFSETQ. This CDR3 is 16 amino acids long. The ends were cut back, 3 bases at V and 1 base at J, with 16 bases in the middle. Written as DNA, the CDR3 is TGCGCCAGCAGCTCCCTGCAGGGTATCAGGAACACTGAAGCTTTCTTT. Translated: CASSSLQGIRNTEAFF.

The rearrangement uses TRBV19 and TRBJ1-2, with D uncertain. CDR1 is LNHDA, CDR2 SQIVND, per germline (reference sequence). Trimming took 1 base from V and 0 from J, leaving 6 bases between them. The CDR3 length is 14 residues. CDR3 region: CASSIVNANYGYTF. In nucleotides, the CDR3 is TGTGCCAGTAGTATAGTGAATGCTAACTATGGCTACACCTTC.

The chain joins TRBV6-5 to TRBJ2-3; D call uncertain. Germline lookup yields CDR1 MNHEY and CDR2 SVGAGI. The CDR3 spans 12 residues. Trimming took off 7 bases at V and 0 bases at J, with 5 bases between the two ends. The CDR3 loop reads CASIRSTDTQYF. As DNA, the CDR3 is TGTGCCAGCATTCGGAGCACAGATACGCAGTATTTT.

The rearrangement joins TRBV3-1 (or the pseudogene TRBV3-2) to TRBJ1-2; no reliable D call. V was clipped by 1 base and J by 7 bases, with 16 bases between them. There are 15 residues in the CDR3. Germline lookup yields CDR1 LGHDT and CDR2 YNNKEL (reference sequence). CDR3 sequence reads: CASSQGRSELAGYTF. The CDR3 DNA sequence: TGTGCCAGCAGCCAAGGGCGGTCCGAACTGGCTGGCTACACCTTC.

The chain combines TRBV12-3 or TRBV12-4 with TRBJ1-4; D gene uncertain. V lost 6 bases, J lost 0 bases, and 5 bases lay in between. The CDR3 loop spans 13 amino acids. CDR3 in amino acids: CASRVSTNEKLFF. In nucleotides, the CDR3 is TGTGCCAGCAGAGTCTCAACTAATGAAAAACTGTTTTTT.

This clone was seen just once. The chain joins TRBV6-5 to TRBJ2-1, with 10 positions matching TRBD1. The V and J ends lost 6 bases and 6 bases, in that order; junction bases with no gene match: 8. CDR1 is MNHEY and CDR2 is SVGAGI in the germline V gene. CDR3 length: 15 residues. CDR3 coding DNA: TGTGCCAGCAGAAAGCCCGGGACAGGGGTCAATGAGCAGTTCTTC. This codes for CASRKPGTGVNEQFF.

This clone turned up a few times. The chain has TRBV4-1 and TRBJ2-7; the match to TRBD1 covers 10 bases. Trimming cost V 0 bases and J 5 bases; bases outside gene matches: 13. CDR1 and CDR2 from the germline V gene are MGHRA and YSYEKL. CDR3 length: 18 amino acids. The CDR3 loop reads CASSQDIPLDRGRHEQYF. The CDR3 bases are TGCGCCAGCAGCCAAGATATCCCCCTAGACAGGGGGCGGCACGAGCAGTACTTC.

The chain has TRBV6-5 and TRBJ1-2, with D unclear. Between the trimmed V and J ends, which lost 6 bases and 7 bases, there was a span of 9 bases. The V gene's germline CDR1 is MNHEY and CDR2 SVGAGI. The CDR3 contains 11 residues. CDR3 loop: CASSRGGGYTF. In DNA, the CDR3 is TGTGCCAGCAGCCGGGGAGGTGGCTACACCTTC.

This chain links TRBV10-3 with TRBJ2-3; perhaps TRBD2 as D (7 bases). The germline V and J ends were trimmed by 3 bases and 0 bases, with 13 bases remaining between them. CDR3 size: 16 residues. The germline CDR1 and CDR2 sequences are ENHRY and SYGVKD. CDR3 amino acids: CAISDFGGLSTDTQYF. The CDR3 DNA is TGTGCCATCAGTGACTTCGGGGGGCTAAGCACAGATACGCAGTATTTT.

The genes are TRBV24-1 and TRBJ2-1; D call uncertain. Germline CDR1 is KGHDR and CDR2 is SFDVKD. V lost 3 bases to trimming and J lost 9 bases, with 8 bases between them. There are 12 residues in the CDR3. The CDR3 DNA is TGTGCCACCAGTGATCCCTCTGGTGAGCAGTTCTTC. Its protein product is CATSDPSGEQFF.